The 26 T cell receptor beta chains reported below all come from one sample, sequenced in a study of naive and memory T cell subsets. Two oligonucleotides, mixed equimolar, formed the beta constant-region primer covering TRBC1 and TRBC2. TCRdb itself ran the UMI-ligation and nested PCR reads through MiXCR, one entry per CDR3 protein. Of tens of thousands of distinct CDR3 sequences in the sample, about 14% were seen once. The specimen was effector memory CD4+ T cells from blood. Subset described: effector memory, CD45RA- CD27-. These receptor sequences come from a human donor in good health.

This clonotype has only a few counts. The chain has TRBV5-6 and TRBJ2-3; a weak D match, TRBD1 (6 bases). Trimming removed 3 bases from V and 3 bases from J, with 14 bases in between. The length of the CDR3 is 15 residues. The V gene's germline CDR1 is SGHDT and CDR2 YYEEEE. Here the CDR3 reads CASSWRRGATDTQYF. The DNA of the CDR3 is TGTGCCAGCAGCTGGCGCAGGGGAGCGACAGATACGCAGTATTTT.

A few counts support this clonotype. The J gene is TRBJ2-2, the V gene TRBV9, with 7 bases identical to TRBD2. Germline values: CDR1 SGDLS, CDR2 YYNGEE. Trimming at V came to 0 bases and at J to 1 base, leaving 3 bases not matched to a gene. The CDR3 is 16 amino acids. The CDR3 nucleotides read TGTGCCAGCAGCGTAGTAGGACTAGGGAACACCGGGGAGCTGTTTTTT. Protein: CASSVVGLGNTGELFF.

This sequence joins TRBV27 and TRBJ2-3; 7 nucleotides align to TRBD1. Per the germline V gene, CDR1 is MNHEY and CDR2 is SMNVEV (reference sequence). V lost 4 bases to trimming and J lost 6 bases; unmatched junction nucleotides: 7. There are 14 residues in the CDR3. CDR3 in amino acids: CASSSNLRGDTQYF. CDR3 sequence (DNA): TGTGCCAGCAGTTCCAATCTCAGGGGGGATACGCAGTATTTT.

This clonotype was counted at least ten times. The chain carries TRBV20-1 and TRBJ2-1; D is undetermined. This CDR3 has 16 amino acids. Germline CDR1 reads DFQATT; CDR2 reads SNEGSKA (reference sequence). V was clipped by 5 bases and J by 0 bases, with 17 bases between them. The CDR3 is CSALMSAVGSYNEQFF. For the CDR3, the DNA is TGCAGTGCTCTCATGTCGGCGGTAGGCTCCTACAATGAGCAGTTCTTC.

This clonotype was seen many times. The gene calls are TRBV5-5 and TRBJ2-1, with 12 bases identical to TRBD2. The germline V gene has CDR1 SGHKS and CDR2 YYEKEE (reference sequence). With V trimmed by 4 bases and J by 2 bases, 1 base remained unmatched. This CDR3 region has 15 residues. CDR3 in DNA: TGTGCCAGCAGCGGACTAGCGGGACCCTACAATGAGCAGTTCTTC. The encoded protein is CASSGLAGPYNEQFF.

The J gene is TRBJ1-5, the V gene TRBV7-2; D possibly corresponds to TRBD1 (5 bases). This CDR3 region has 15 residues. Trimming took off 0 bases at V and 2 bases at J, with 8 bases between the two ends. Germline CDR1 reads SGHTA; CDR2 reads FQGNSA. In DNA form, the CDR3 reads TGTGCCAGCAGCTTAGCCTCGGGGGGCAATCAGCCCCAGCATTTT. This encodes CASSLASGGNQPQHF.

This clonotype was counted once. The DNA for the CDR3 is TGTGCCAGCATCTTCATCGGGTTAGCGGGGCCTGGTCCCATCTACGAGCAGTACTTC. As protein: CASIFIGLAGPGPIYEQYF. The rearrangement uses TRBV27 and TRBJ2-7, with 8 bases fitting TRBD2. This CDR3 has 19 amino acids. Germline CDR1 and CDR2: MNHEY and SMNVEV (reference sequence). J gave up 3 bases and V 7 bases, and 23 bases lay outside the gene matches.

The chain joins TRBV12-1 to TRBJ1-5; TRBD1 is the table's D call, not checked against the DNA. TRBV12-1 has pseudogene status. The CDR3 has 19 residues. The CDR3, as DNA: TGTGCCAGCAGCTCCGTACCGGGACAACCATCTTATAGCAATCAGCCCCAGCATTTT. Translated, it gives CASSSVPGQPSYSNQPQHF.

This clonotype was recorded many times. V gene TRBV20-1 combines with J gene TRBJ2-5, with 7 bases aligning to TRBD2. CDR3 length: 16 residues. With V trimmed by 4 bases and J by 2 bases, 13 bases remained unmatched. Germline CDR1 is DFQATT and CDR2 is SNEGSKA (reference sequence). The CDR3: CSAIGGGRVGQETQYF. The DNA of the CDR3 is TGCAGTGCTATCGGGGGAGGGAGAGTAGGACAAGAGACCCAGTACTTC.

At least ten counts were recorded for this clonotype. The chain has TRBV20-1 and TRBJ1-5, with D hard to call. The CDR3 extends over 18 amino acids. Germline CDR1 reads DFQATT; CDR2 reads SNEGSKA (reference sequence). V was shortened by 2 bases and J by 0 bases, with 20 bases between the two germline ends. CDR3 region: CSARNQEGRYYSNQPQHF. The CDR3 DNA follows: TGCAGTGCTAGAAACCAGGAGGGCAGATATTATAGCAATCAGCCCCAGCATTTT.

A note on this clonotype: Since the CDR3 does not end with the conserved phenylalanine or tryptophan, this likely comes from a read error. The limits of the CDR3 on the DNA are not certain, so only TCRdb's listed CDR3 is given. V gene TRBV7-3 combines with J gene TRBJ2-7; TRBD1, the D gene given by the table, was not confirmed from the DNA. Per germline, CDR1 SGHTA and CDR2 FQGTGA. The CDR3 length equals 14 residues, ends included. CDR3 protein: CERRSRERGREKEG.

V is TRBV9 and J is TRBJ2-7, with D possibly matching TRBD1 (5 bases). In germline, CDR1 is SGDLS, CDR2 YYNGEE. This CDR3 is built from 14 residues. Deletions cut 1 base from V and 5 bases from J, with 13 bases between. CDR3: CASSVRGQVDEQYF. In nucleotides, the CDR3 is TGTGCCAGCAGCGTAAGGGGTCAGGTCGACGAGCAGTACTTC.

This clonotype occurred many times. This rearrangement joins TRBV29-1 to TRBJ2-2, with 13 bases identical to TRBD2. Looked up from germline, CDR1 is SQVTM and CDR2 is ANQGSEA. J lost 4 bases, V lost 4 bases, and 9 bases had no gene match. The CDR3 sequence is 17 residues long. CDR3 sequence: CSVGTRGLAGVTGELFF. The CDR3 coding sequence is TGCAGCGTTGGGACTCGTGGACTAGCGGGAGTCACCGGGGAGCTGTTTTTT.

The DNA for the CDR3 is TGCGCCAGCAGCAAGGGACAGGAGGGCACCGGGGAGCTGTTTTTT. Its translation is CASSKGQEGTGELFF. The chain is built from TRBV5-1 and TRBJ2-2, with 8 bases identical to TRBD1. This CDR3 is 15 amino acids long. V shed 4 bases and J 4 bases; nucleotides not matched to a gene: 6. Germline CDR1 and CDR2: SGHRS and YFSETQ.

This clonotype came up many times. J is TRBJ2-3 and V is TRBV4-3, with D tentatively TRBD1 (6 bases). CDR1 is LGHNA, CDR2 YSLEER, per germline. Trimming cost V 0 bases and J 6 bases, with 16 bases left between them. The CDR3 is 16 amino acids. The CDR3 bases are TGCGCCAGCAGCCAAGATACCCCAGGGGCCGGGGATACGCAGTATTTT. This codes for CASSQDTPGAGDTQYF.

Only a few counts were recorded for this clonotype. The CDR3 loop is CASSPGEDTQYF. In DNA, the CDR3 is TGTGCCAGCTCACCAGGTGAAGATACGCAGTATTTT. The V and J genes are TRBV18 and TRBJ2-3; D ambiguous. The CDR3 runs to 12 residues. Germline lookup yields CDR1 KGHSH and CDR2 LQKENI. V lost 2 bases, J lost 5 bases, and 5 bases lay in between.

J is TRBJ2-1 and V is TRBV12-3 or TRBV12-4; 11 bases match TRBD2. The CDR3 extends over 17 amino acids. After removal of 2 bases from V and 4 bases from J, the junction contained 7 bases not matched to a gene. The CDR3 coding sequence is TGTGCCAGCAGTTTATCGGGGACTAGCGGTGATTACAATGAGCAGTTCTTC. Its translation is CASSLSGTSGDYNEQFF.

The rearrangement uses TRBV10-3 and TRBJ2-6; D possibly corresponds to TRBD2 (5 bases). Trimming shortened V by 6 bases and J by 2 bases, and 20 bases separated the two germline ends. The length of the CDR3 is 18 residues. The germline V gene has CDR1 ENHRY and CDR2 SYGVKD. CDR3 coding DNA: TGTGCCATCAGGCGGGCCCTGGGCCGCGACGCTGGGGCCAACGTCCTGACTTTC. It specifies CAIRRALGRDAGANVLTF.

By its share, this clonotype is medium-sized. This rearrangement joins TRBV29-1 to TRBJ2-1, with D unresolved. CDR1 SQVTM and CDR2 ANQGSEA come from the germline V gene. The CDR3 consists of 13 residues. The V gene lost 6 bases and the J gene lost 0 bases, with 9 bases spanning the gap. CDR3 in DNA: TGCAGCGTGGCGAGGAGCTCCTACAATGAGCAGTTCTTC. It specifies CSVARSSYNEQFF.

This clonotype was detected many times. The rearrangement uses TRBV6-6 and TRBJ2-1; D is undetermined. From germline, CDR1 is MNHNY and CDR2 SVGAGI (reference sequence). V shed 6 bases and J shed 2 bases, with 8 bases lying between them. The CDR3 runs to 13 residues. CDR3 amino acids: CASSGITYNEQFF. The CDR3 nucleotides read TGTGCCAGCAGCGGCATTACCTACAATGAGCAGTTCTTC.

The J gene is TRBJ2-2, the V gene TRBV12-5; TRBD2 aligns across 8 bases. Germline loops: CDR1 LGHNT, CDR2 FRNRAP. Unmatched junction bases numbered 6, after V lost 0 bases and J lost 6 bases. The CDR3 contains 16 residues. CDR3 sequence: CASGLVIAGSSGELFF. CDR3 sequence (DNA): TGTGCTAGTGGTTTGGTAATAGCGGGATCTTCCGGGGAGCTGTTTTTT.

For this clonotype: This sequence may be a read error, since a much larger clone differs from it by one base. The V call is TRBV7-8, the J call TRBJ2-7; 8 nucleotides match TRBD1. Trimming at V came to 4 bases and at J to 7 bases, leaving 9 bases not matched to a gene. CDR1 is SGHVS and CDR2 is FQNEAQ in the germline V gene. This CDR3 is built from 14 residues. The CDR3 loop is CASSWDRSPEEQYF. The CDR3, as DNA: TGTGCCAGCAGCTGGGACAGGAGCCCGGAAGAGCAGTACTTC.

The gene calls are TRBV28 and TRBJ2-7, with TRBD2 matching over 7 bases. This CDR3 comprises 13 residues. After removal of 10 bases from V and 3 bases from J, the junction contained 9 bases not matched to a gene. Per germline, CDR1 MDHEN and CDR2 SYDVKM. In DNA form, the CDR3 reads TGTGCCATCCTCGGCGGGAGTAACTACGAGCAGTACTTC. It translates to CAILGGSNYEQYF.

The chain carries TRBV6-6 and TRBJ2-1, with 12 bases aligning to TRBD1. Germline V gene lookup returns CDR1 MNHNY and CDR2 SVGAGI (reference sequence). Trimming cost V 6 bases and J 0 bases; bases outside gene matches: 9. The CDR3 runs to 18 residues. The CDR3 region is CASRTGTGGLSSYNEQFF. The CDR3 DNA is TGTGCCAGCAGGACCGGGACAGGGGGCCTAAGCTCCTACAATGAGCAGTTCTTC.

The V gene is TRBV3-1, the J gene TRBJ1-2, with D unclear. Per germline, CDR1 LGHDT and CDR2 YNNKEL (reference sequence). This CDR3 is built from 13 residues. V lost 1 base and J lost 4, with 7 bases in between. CDR3 amino acids: CASSQVTSYGYTF. The CDR3 coding sequence is TGTGCCAGCAGCCAAGTAACGAGCTATGGCTACACCTTC.

This clonotype showed up just a few times. The V gene is TRBV5-1, the J gene TRBJ1-1; TRBD1 is a possible D gene (5 bases). The CDR3 is made up of 13 amino acids. V was shortened by 4 bases and J by 1 base, with 8 bases between the two germline ends. Germline V CDR1 and CDR2: SGHRS, YFSETQ. The CDR3 DNA reads TGCGCCAGCAGCGAACAGGCGAACACTGAAGCTTTCTTT. It yields the protein CASSEQANTEAFF.